The present TCR beta chain was sequenced within a study of response to subunit inactivated influenza vaccine. Study-level findings and limits: Authors suggested few new T cells are recruited by each seasonal influenza vaccination.

The CDR3 covers 18 residues. The ends lost 5 bases at V and 3 bases at J; junction bases unmatched: 16. The V gene's germline CDR1 is SGHAT and CDR2 FQNNGV. This clonotype was seen a few times. Its antigen is currently unknown. TCRdb reprocessed the RT-PCR reads via MiXCR and lists one record per CDR3 protein. The sample shows about half a million distinct CDR3 sequences, roughly 25% of them seen only once. The gene calls are TRBV11-2 and TRBJ2-5, with 9 bases that match TRBD1. This TCR came from a man in his fifties or sixties who received an inactivated influenza vaccine. Material: CD4+ T cells sorted from PBMCs, obtained 5 to 6 days after vaccination. CDR3 sequence reads: CASSRRSYRGRLEETQYF. CDR3 sequence (DNA): TGTGCCAGCAGCCGTAGGAGCTACAGGGGGCGCCTCGAAGAGACCCAGTACTTC.